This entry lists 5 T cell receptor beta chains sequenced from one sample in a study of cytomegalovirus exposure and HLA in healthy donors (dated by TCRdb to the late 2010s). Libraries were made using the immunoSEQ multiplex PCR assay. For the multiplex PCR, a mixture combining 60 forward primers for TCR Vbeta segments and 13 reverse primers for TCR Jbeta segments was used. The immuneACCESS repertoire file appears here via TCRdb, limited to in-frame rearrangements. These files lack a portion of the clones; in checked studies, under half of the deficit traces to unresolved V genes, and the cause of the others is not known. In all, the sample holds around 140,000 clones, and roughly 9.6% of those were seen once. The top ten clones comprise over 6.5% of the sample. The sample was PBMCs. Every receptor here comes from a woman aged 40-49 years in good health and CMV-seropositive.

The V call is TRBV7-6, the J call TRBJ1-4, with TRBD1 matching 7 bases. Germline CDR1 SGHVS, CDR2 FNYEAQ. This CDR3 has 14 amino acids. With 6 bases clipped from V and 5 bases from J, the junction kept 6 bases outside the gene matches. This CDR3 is CASSTPGQNEKLFF. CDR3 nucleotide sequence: TGTGCCAGCAGTACTCCGGGACAGAATGAAAAACTGTTTTTT.

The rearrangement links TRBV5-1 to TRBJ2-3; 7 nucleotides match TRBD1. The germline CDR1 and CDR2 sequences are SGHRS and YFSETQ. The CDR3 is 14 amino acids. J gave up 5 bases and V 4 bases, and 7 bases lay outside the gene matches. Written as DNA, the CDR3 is TGCGCCAGCAGCCATGGGACAGCAAAAGATACGCAGTATTTT. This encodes CASSHGTAKDTQYF. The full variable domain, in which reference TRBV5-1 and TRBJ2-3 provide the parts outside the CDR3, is KAGVTQTPRYLIKTRGQQVTLSCSPISGHRSVSWYQQTPGQGLQFLFEYFSETQRNKGNFPGRFSGRQFSNSRSEMNVSTLELGDSALYLCASSHGTAKDTQYFGPGTRLTVL.

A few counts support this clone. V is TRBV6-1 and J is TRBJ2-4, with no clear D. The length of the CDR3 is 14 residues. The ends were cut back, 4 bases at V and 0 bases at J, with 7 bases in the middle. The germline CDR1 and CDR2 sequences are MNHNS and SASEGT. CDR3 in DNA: TGTGCCAGCAGTGGTACAGTAGCCAAAAACATTCAGTACTTC. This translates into CASSGTVAKNIQYF.

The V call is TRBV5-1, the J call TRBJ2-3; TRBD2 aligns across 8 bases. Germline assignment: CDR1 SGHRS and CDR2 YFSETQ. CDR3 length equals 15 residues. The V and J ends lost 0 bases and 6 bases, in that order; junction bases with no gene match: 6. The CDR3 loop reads CASSLGAGAGDTQYF. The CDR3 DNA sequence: TGCGCCAGCAGCTTGGGAGCGGGGGCAGGGGATACGCAGTATTTT.

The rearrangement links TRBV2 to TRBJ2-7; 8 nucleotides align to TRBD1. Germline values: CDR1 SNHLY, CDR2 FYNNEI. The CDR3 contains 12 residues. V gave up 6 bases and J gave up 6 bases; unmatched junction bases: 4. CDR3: CASRDRGPEQYF. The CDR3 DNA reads TGTGCCAGCAGAGACAGGGGCCCCGAGCAGTACTTC.